This T cell receptor beta chain stems from a study of blood T cells in healthy people across ages. This clonotype turned up a few times. Antigen specificity is unknown. Notes on the study in general: Researchers judged that diversity estimates from one million T cells fell short of true values.

The CDR3 is 13 amino acids. Trimming took 7 bases from V and 2 from J; bases not matched to a gene: 5. Germline CDR1 MNHEY, CDR2 SVGEGT. Alongside a J-beta primer mix, a sample-barcoded 5' primer served in a second PCR lasting about 7 to 11 cycles. A template-switch adaptor that had 12 random nucleotides put a tag on each cDNA molecule. Each CDR3 protein is one row after TCRdb ran MiXCR on the 5' RACE reads. Among approximately 350,000 distinct CDR3 sequences listed, about 52% were seen once. Total RNA was extracted at no less than 6 micrograms per sample. The sample was blood. The TCR comes from a man between 60 and 75 years old in good health. The chain links TRBV6-2 or TRBV6-3 to TRBJ2-7, with TRBD2 identical over 7 bases. The CDR3 DNA sequence: TGTGCCAGCACTCCAGCGGGACCCTACGAGCAGTACTTC. Its translation is CASTPAGPYEQYF.